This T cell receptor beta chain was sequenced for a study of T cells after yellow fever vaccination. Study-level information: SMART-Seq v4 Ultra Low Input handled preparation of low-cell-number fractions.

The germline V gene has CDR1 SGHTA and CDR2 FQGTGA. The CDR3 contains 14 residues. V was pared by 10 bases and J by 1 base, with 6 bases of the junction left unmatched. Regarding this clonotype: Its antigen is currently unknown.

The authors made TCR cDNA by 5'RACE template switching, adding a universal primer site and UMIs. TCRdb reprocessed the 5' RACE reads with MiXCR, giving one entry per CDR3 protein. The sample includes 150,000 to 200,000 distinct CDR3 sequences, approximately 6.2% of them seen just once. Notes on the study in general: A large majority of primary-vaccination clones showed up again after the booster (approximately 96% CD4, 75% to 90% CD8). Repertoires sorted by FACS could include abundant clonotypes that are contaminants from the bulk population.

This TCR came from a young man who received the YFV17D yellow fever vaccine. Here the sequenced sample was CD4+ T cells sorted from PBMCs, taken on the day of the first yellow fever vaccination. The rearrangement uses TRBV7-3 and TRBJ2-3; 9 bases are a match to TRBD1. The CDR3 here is CANSRDRGTDTQYF. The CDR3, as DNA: TGTGCCAACAGTCGGGACAGGGGCACAGATACGCAGTATTTT.